Presented here are 23 T cell receptor beta chains from one specimen sequenced in a study of early T cells in non-severe SARS-CoV-2 infection. TCRdb redid the calling of the 5' RACE reads with MiXCR, one entry per CDR3 protein. The sample lists more than 80,000 distinct CDR3 sequences, approximately 15% seen once, with approximately 1.3% in the top ten. Sequencing input: whole blood. These TCRs come from an adult who was a healthcare worker with PCR-confirmed SARS-CoV-2 infection or an uninfected control (not recorded which).

At least ten counts were recorded for this clonotype. Germline and junction disagree at one end, which may indicate a read error. J is TRBJ2-2 and V is TRBV5-4; 9 bases match TRBD1. The germline V gene has CDR1 SGHNT and CDR2 YYREEE (reference sequence). The CDR3 is 15 residues long. CDR3 coding DNA: TGTGCCAGCAGCTTGGAGGGGACAGGGAGGCGGGAGCTTTTTTTT. This translates into CASSLEGTGRRELFF. Together with reference TRBV5-4 and TRBJ2-2, the CDR3 gives the full variable domain: ETGVTQSPTHLIKTRGQQVTLRCSSQSGHNTVSWYQQALGQGPQFIFQYYREEENGRGNFPPRFSGLQFPNYSSELNVNALELDDSALYLCASSLEGTGRRELFFGEGSRLTVL.

J is TRBJ1-6 and V is TRBV27; D possibly corresponds to TRBD1 (5 bases). Germline CDR1 MNHEY, CDR2 SMNVEV (reference sequence). V lost 3 bases and J lost 8, with 8 bases in between. CDR3 length: 13 amino acids. CDR3 DNA sequence: TGTGCCAGCAGTTTCAGGGTAGATTCACCCCTCCACTTT. It codes for CASSFRVDSPLHF.

The rearrangement uses TRBV6-6 and TRBJ2-4, with D unclear. The germline CDR1 and CDR2 sequences are MNHNY and SVGAGI (reference sequence). The CDR3 loop spans 12 amino acids. Trimming stripped 5 bases from V and 9 bases from J, with 11 bases between. This CDR3 is CASSTPKGIQYF. In nucleotides, the CDR3 is TGTGCCAGCAGTACCCCCAAAGGCATTCAGTACTTC.

The sample holds a few counts of this clonotype. The chain uses TRBV2 and TRBJ1-5; 8 bases align to TRBD1. CDR1 is SNHLY, CDR2 FYNNEI, per germline. The CDR3 length is 14 residues. Unmatched junction bases numbered 8, after V lost 9 bases and J lost 4 bases. The CDR3 coding sequence is TGTGCCAGGGGCGGGACAGGCGGAAATCAGCCCCAGCATTTT. Its protein product is CARGGTGGNQPQHF.

This clonotype was found a few times. The rearrangement links TRBV19 to TRBJ2-1; D possibly corresponds to TRBD2 (6 bases). This CDR3 region has 16 residues. Germline V CDR1 and CDR2: LNHDA, SQIVND (reference sequence). Trimming removed 3 bases from V and 4 bases from J, with 16 bases in between. The CDR3 sequence is CASSISGGNSYNEQFF. CDR3 nucleotides: TGTGCCAGTAGTATCTCTGGGGGGAACTCATACAATGAGCAGTTCTTC.

The chain uses TRBV7-8 and TRBJ2-6, with TRBD1 identical over 9 bases. V lost 2 bases and J lost 0; bases outside the gene matches: 5. CDR3 size: 18 residues. From germline, CDR1 is SGHVS and CDR2 FQNEAQ. The CDR3 protein is CASSLKGQGPSGANVLTF. CDR3 nucleotide sequence: TGTGCCAGCAGCTTAAAAGGACAGGGGCCCTCTGGGGCCAACGTCCTGACTTTC.

The genes are TRBV6-6 and TRBJ2-1; tentatively, D is TRBD1 (5 bases). This CDR3 has 15 residues. From germline, CDR1 is MNHNY and CDR2 SVGAGI (reference sequence). The V and J ends lost 7 bases and 8 bases respectively, with 21 bases between them. CDR3 sequence (DNA): TGTGCCAGCAAAGAAGGGAAAGGGGTTATGCATGAGCAGTTCTTC. Amino acid sequence: CASKEGKGVMHEQFF.

For the CDR3, the DNA is TGCAGTGCTCCGGGACAGGTCGGGTATGGGGCGGACACTGAAGCTTTCTTT. Amino acid sequence: CSAPGQVGYGADTEAFF. The chain recombines TRBV20-1 with TRBJ1-1, with 8 bases fitting TRBD1. The V segment lost 5 bases and the J segment 3 bases; nucleotides outside the gene matches: 17. This CDR3 is built from 17 residues. Germline CDR1 reads DFQATT; CDR2 reads SNEGSKA (reference sequence).

V gene TRBV5-1 combines with J gene TRBJ2-3, with D uncertain. The CDR3 spans 14 residues. Looked up from germline, CDR1 is SGHRS and CDR2 is YFSETQ. The V end was cut by 3 bases, the J end by 5 bases, with 13 bases between. CDR3 amino acids: CASSSHPAVDTQYF. The CDR3 region has the DNA TGCGCCAGCAGCTCCCATCCTGCGGTAGATACGCAGTATTTT. The variable domain in full, completed from reference TRBV5-1 and TRBJ2-3, reads KAGVTQTPRYLIKTRGQQVTLSCSPISGHRSVSWYQQTPGQGLQFLFEYFSETQRNKGNFPGRFSGRQFSNSRSEMNVSTLELGDSALYLCASSSHPAVDTQYFGPGTRLTVL.

The V gene is TRBV2, the J gene TRBJ2-1; D not resolved. With 3 bases removed from V and 4 bases from J, the gap between germline ends came to 7 bases. The CDR3 has 13 amino acids. Germline V gene data show CDR1 as SNHLY and CDR2 as FYNNEI. This CDR3 is CASSEGLYNEQFF. In DNA, the CDR3 is TGTGCCAGCAGTGAGGGGTTGTACAATGAGCAGTTCTTC.

This clonotype appeared many times. The chain joins TRBV20-1 to TRBJ1-4; TRBD1 might be the D (5 bases). The ends were cut back, 7 bases at V and 7 bases at J, with 19 bases in the middle. This CDR3 has 14 residues. The germline CDR1 and CDR2 sequences are DFQATT and SNEGSKA (reference sequence). As DNA, the CDR3 is TGCAGTGTTCCGGAGGGGTCAATGGGTGAAAAACTGTTTTTT. It is translated as CSVPEGSMGEKLFF.

The genes are TRBV3-1 and TRBJ2-4; D possibly corresponds to TRBD1 (5 bases). Per the germline V gene, CDR1 is LGHDT and CDR2 is YNNKEL (reference sequence). The CDR3 runs to 16 residues. Trimming cost V 0 bases and J 0 bases, with 9 bases left between them. CDR3 region: CASSQEQVTAKNIQYF. The CDR3 nucleotides are TGTGCCAGCAGCCAAGAACAGGTGACAGCCAAAAACATTCAGTACTTC.

The genes are TRBV7-9 and TRBJ2-3; 8 positions agree with TRBD2. The V and J ends lost 5 bases and 6 bases, in that order; junction bases with no gene match: 4. Germline CDR1 reads SEHNR; CDR2 reads FQNEAQ (reference sequence). The length of the CDR3 is 13 residues. The CDR3 bases are TGTGCCAGCAGCCAGACTAGCGAGGATACGCAGTATTTT. This encodes CASSQTSEDTQYF.

This clonotype was counted ten times or more. The rearrangement uses TRBV7-2 and TRBJ1-1; a weak D match, TRBD1 (6 bases). V was trimmed by 1 base and J by 7 bases, leaving 10 bases between them. The V gene's germline CDR1 is SGHTA and CDR2 FQGNSA. CDR3 length equals 13 residues. The CDR3 sequence: CASSLDGQFEAFF. The CDR3 bases are TGTGCCAGCAGCTTAGACGGACAGTTTGAAGCTTTCTTT.

This clonotype was detected ten times or more. This chain uses TRBV10-2 with TRBJ2-5; weak D call: TRBD2 (6 bases). V gave up 6 bases and J gave up 1 base, with 9 bases separating them. The germline gives CDR1 WSHSY, CDR2 SAAADI. The CDR3 totals 13 residues. CDR3 sequence reads: CASRNSGQETQYF. CDR3 coding DNA: TGCGCCAGCAGAAATAGCGGCCAAGAGACCCAGTACTTC.

This clonotype was observed at least ten times. The chain couples TRBV6-5 to TRBJ1-1; a weak D match, TRBD1 (5 bases). Germline loops: CDR1 MNHEY, CDR2 SVGAGI. Deletions cut 0 bases from V and 5 bases from J, with 19 bases between. This CDR3 comprises 17 residues. The CDR3 DNA reads TGTGCCAGCAGTTACTCGACGGTAGCAGGGCGGAAAACTGAAGCTTTCTTT. This codes for CASSYSTVAGRKTEAFF.

This clonotype was detected ten times or more. J is TRBJ1-4 and V is TRBV5-1; D gene uncertain. Germline-derived CDR1 and CDR2 are SGHRS and YFSETQ. The length of the CDR3 is 14 residues. V lost 4 bases and J 0 bases, leaving 7 bases between the germline ends. The chain's CDR3 is CASSLRATNEKLFF. DNA for the CDR3: TGCGCCAGCAGCCTGAGGGCAACTAATGAAAAACTGTTTTTT. The entire variable domain, with the rest obtained from reference TRBV5-1 and TRBJ1-4, is as follows: KAGVTQTPRYLIKTRGQQVTLSCSPISGHRSVSWYQQTPGQGLQFLFEYFSETQRNKGNFPGRFSGRQFSNSRSEMNVSTLELGDSALYLCASSLRATNEKLFFGSGTQLSVL.

This clonotype was detected many times. The J gene is TRBJ1-5, the V gene TRBV7-2, with D unclear. CDR3 length: 15 amino acids. The germline gives CDR1 SGHTA, CDR2 FQGNSA. The V end lost 2 bases, the J end lost 4 bases, and 12 bases lay between the germline ends. This chain's CDR3 is CASSLQRTPNQPQHF. The CDR3 bases are TGTGCCAGCAGCTTACAGCGGACTCCTAATCAGCCCCAGCATTTT.

The CDR3 region is CASSGRGGLYEQYF. DNA for the CDR3: TGTGCCAGCAGTGGGCGAGGGGGCCTCTACGAGCAGTACTTC. The rearrangement links TRBV7-2 to TRBJ2-7, with 7 nucleotides matching TRBD1. V lost 6 bases to trimming and J lost 3 bases; unmatched junction nucleotides: 8. The germline gives CDR1 SGHTA, CDR2 FQGNSA. CDR3 length: 14 residues.

J is TRBJ2-2 and V is TRBV11-2; TRBD2 is a possible D gene (6 bases). Deletions cut 5 bases from V and 5 bases from J, with 15 bases between. Germline V gives CDR1 SGHAT, CDR2 FQNNGV. The CDR3 is made up of 15 amino acids. The CDR3 nucleotides read TGTGCCAGCAGCCTCACGGGACTTTCGACCGGGGAGCTGTTTTTT. Residues: CASSLTGLSTGELFF.

The chain combines TRBV6-5 with TRBJ1-5; no definite D call. This CDR3 region has 15 residues. Germline V gives CDR1 MNHEY, CDR2 SVGAGI. Trimming pared 6 bases from V and 4 bases from J, leaving 16 bases between. Here the CDR3 DNA reads TGTGCCAGCAGCCCCCTTGGGGTGCTTAATCAGCCCCAGCATTTT. It specifies CASSPLGVLNQPQHF.

This clonotype was detected many times. The J gene is TRBJ2-7, the V gene TRBV28, with TRBD2 identical over 11 bases. CDR1 MDHEN and CDR2 SYDVKM come from the germline V gene. The CDR3 runs 16 residues. J was trimmed by 2 bases and V by 6 bases; bases with no gene match: 9. CDR3 bases: TGTGCCAGCAGACCTCCGGGACTAGCGGCAACCTACGAGCAGTACTTC. It yields the protein CASRPPGLAATYEQYF. The full variable domain, its missing parts supplied by reference TRBV28 and TRBJ2-7, is DVKVTQSSRYLVKRTGEKVFLECVQDMDHENMFWYRQDPGLGLRLIYFSYDVKMKEKGDIPEGYSVSREKKERFSLILESASTNQTSMYLCASRPPGLAATYEQYFGPGTRLTVT.

This clonotype showed up many times. J is TRBJ1-1 and V is TRBV11-2, with unresolved D. Between the trimmed V and J ends, which lost 1 base and 6 bases, there was a span of 15 bases. Germline V gene sequence: CDR1 SGHAT, CDR2 FQNNGV. The CDR3 length is 15 residues. CDR3 DNA sequence: TGTGCCAGCAGCTTAGTTTTGGATCCGACGGCTGAAGCTTTCTTT. This sequence encodes CASSLVLDPTAEAFF.